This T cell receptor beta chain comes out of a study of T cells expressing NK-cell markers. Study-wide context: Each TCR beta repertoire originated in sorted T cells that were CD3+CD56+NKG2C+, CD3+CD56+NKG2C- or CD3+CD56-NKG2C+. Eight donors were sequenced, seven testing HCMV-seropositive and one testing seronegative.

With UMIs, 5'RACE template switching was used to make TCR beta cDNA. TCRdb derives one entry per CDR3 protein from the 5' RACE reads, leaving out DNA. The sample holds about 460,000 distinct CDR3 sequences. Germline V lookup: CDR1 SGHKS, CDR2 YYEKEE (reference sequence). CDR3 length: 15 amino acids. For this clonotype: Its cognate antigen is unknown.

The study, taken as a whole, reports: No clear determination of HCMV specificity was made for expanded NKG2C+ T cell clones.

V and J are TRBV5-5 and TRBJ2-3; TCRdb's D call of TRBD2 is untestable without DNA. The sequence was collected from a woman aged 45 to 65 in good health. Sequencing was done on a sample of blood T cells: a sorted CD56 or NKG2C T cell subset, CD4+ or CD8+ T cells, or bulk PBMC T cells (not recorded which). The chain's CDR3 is CASKILAGVADTQYF.